These 30 T cell receptor beta chains came from one sample sequenced in a study of cytomegalovirus exposure and HLA in healthy donors. Primers: 60 Vbeta forward and 13 Jbeta reverse. Clones were read by immunoSEQ multiplex PCR, and TCRdb kept only the in-frame ones, dropping some. The repertoire holds approximately 140,000 clones, with roughly 80% as singletons. The sequenced material came from PBMCs. These receptor sequences come from a man aged 40-49 years in good health and CMV-seronegative.

V is TRBV7-9 and J is TRBJ2-4, with 7 bases that match TRBD1. The CDR3 covers 15 residues. Germline CDR1 reads SEHNR; CDR2 reads FQNEAQ (reference sequence). Unmatched junction bases numbered 7, after V lost 4 bases and J lost 4 bases. The CDR3 protein is CASSSRDREKNIQYF. For the CDR3, the DNA is TGTGCCAGCAGCTCCAGGGACAGAGAAAAAAACATTCAGTACTTC.

This clone has only one observation. The V call is TRBV5-1, the J call TRBJ2-3; the match to TRBD1 covers 8 bases. Trimming removed 4 bases from V and 3 bases from J; junction bases left unmatched: 4. Per germline, CDR1 SGHRS and CDR2 YFSETQ. The CDR3 extends over 14 amino acids. CDR3 sequence (DNA): TGCGCCAGCAGCGAGCAGGGGGCAACAGATACGCAGTATTTT. It translates to CASSEQGATDTQYF.

The rearrangement joins TRBV6-1 to TRBJ2-7, with 9 bases identical to TRBD2. This CDR3 comprises 21 residues. Per germline, CDR1 MNHNS and CDR2 SASEGT. V was clipped by 0 bases and J by 11 bases; unmatched bases: 29. CDR3 bases: TGTGCCAGCAGTGAAGCCCCCCGACACGCCATCTTTCTAGCGGGGATGGAGATGAAGTACTTC. This encodes CASSEAPRHAIFLAGMEMKYF.

CDR3: CASSLAVFGTPLNTEAFF. For the CDR3, the DNA is TGCGCCAGCAGCTTGGCGGTTTTTGGGACACCTTTGAACACTGAAGCTTTCTTT. The gene calls are TRBV5-1 and TRBJ1-1, with D possibly matching TRBD1 (6 bases). This CDR3 region has 18 residues. V lost 0 bases to trimming and J lost 0 bases, with 18 bases between them. Germline CDR1 SGHRS, CDR2 YFSETQ.

The rearrangement links TRBV5-1 to TRBJ1-1; 8 bases map to TRBD1. Trimming at V came to 4 bases and at J to 7 bases, leaving 6 bases not matched to a gene. Germline values: CDR1 SGHRS, CDR2 YFSETQ. The CDR3 has 13 amino acids. CDR3 nucleotide sequence: TGCGCCAGCAGCCCCGGACAGGGTATTGAAGCTTTCTTT. Protein: CASSPGQGIEAFF.

The rearrangement links TRBV10-3 to TRBJ1-5; D call uncertain. The germline gives CDR1 ENHRY, CDR2 SYGVKD. Trimming took off 9 bases at V and 3 bases at J, with 15 bases between the two ends. This CDR3 has 14 amino acids. As DNA, the CDR3 is TGTGCCATAAAGGGAGAATCTCTCAATCAGCCCCAGCATTTT. Its translation is CAIKGESLNQPQHF.

The chain joins TRBV18 to TRBJ1-4, with D possibly being TRBD1 (5 bases). With 3 bases removed from V and 0 bases from J, the gap between germline ends came to 17 bases. This CDR3 spans 18 amino acids. Germline V CDR1 and CDR2: KGHSH, LQKENI. In nucleotides, the CDR3 is TGTGCCAGCTCACCCAGCGGGACGGCGGTTGCAACTAATGAAAAACTGTTTTTT. This encodes CASSPSGTAVATNEKLFF.

The chain uses TRBV5-1 and TRBJ2-1, with 10 bases that match TRBD2. V lost 4 bases, J lost 14 bases, and 27 bases stayed unmatched. The CDR3 is made up of 19 amino acids. The germline V gene encodes CDR1 SGHRS and CDR2 YFSETQ. The CDR3 sequence is CASSRSPSPQSGGASEKFF. The DNA of the CDR3 is TGCGCCAGCAGCCGGAGTCCTTCTCCCCAGAGCGGGGGGGCAAGCGAAAAGTTCTTC.

The CDR3 reads CSAIGGREQYF. DNA for the CDR3: TGCAGTGCCATCGGGGGGAGGGAGCAGTACTTC. The V gene is TRBV20-1, the J gene TRBJ2-7, with 7 bases aligning to TRBD2. Germline V gives CDR1 DFQATT, CDR2 SNEGSKA (reference sequence). V shed 6 bases, J shed 7 bases, and the junction held 6 bases outside the gene matches. CDR3 length: 11 residues.

This chain uses TRBV2 with TRBJ1-3; D possibly corresponds to TRBD1 (5 bases). V lost 7 bases, J lost 0 bases, and 13 bases lay in between. This CDR3 is 15 amino acids long. Per germline, CDR1 SNHLY and CDR2 FYNNEI. CDR3 protein: CASNLDRSSGNTIYF. The CDR3 DNA follows: TGTGCCAGCAACCTCGACAGATCCTCTGGAAACACCATATATTTT.

This chain uses TRBV7-6 with TRBJ2-6; 10 positions match TRBD1. The CDR3 covers 19 residues. The V gene end was trimmed by 4 bases and the J gene end by 0 bases; junction bases not matched to a gene: 9. From germline, CDR1 is SGHVS and CDR2 FNYEAQ. CDR3 in DNA: TGTGCCAGCAGCTCTCTTCAGACAGGGGGCAGCTCTGGGGCCAACGTCCTGACTTTC. This gives the protein CASSSLQTGGSSGANVLTF. Combining the CDR3 with reference TRBV7-6 and TRBJ2-6 gives the whole variable domain GAGVSQSPRYKVTKRGQDVALRCDPISGHVSLYWYRQALGQGPEFLTYFNYEAQQDKSGLPNDRFSAERPEGSISTLTIQRTEQRDSAMYRCASSSLQTGGSSGANVLTFGAGSRLTVL.

Comment on this clone: The sample carries other DNA sequences with the same CDR3. The J gene is TRBJ2-5, the V gene TRBV5-1; 11 bases map to TRBD2. This CDR3 has 16 residues. Germline values: CDR1 SGHRS, CDR2 YFSETQ. V shed 4 bases, J shed 1 base, and the junction held 6 bases outside the gene matches. Here the CDR3 reads CASSLGTSGSQETQYF. CDR3 nucleotide sequence: TGCGCCAGCAGCCTGGGGACTAGCGGTTCCCAAGAGACCCAGTACTTC. Full variable domain (missing parts from reference TRBV5-1 and TRBJ2-5): KAGVTQTPRYLIKTRGQQVTLSCSPISGHRSVSWYQQTPGQGLQFLFEYFSETQRNKGNFPGRFSGRQFSNSRSEMNVSTLELGDSALYLCASSLGTSGSQETQYFGPGTRLLVL.

The chain has TRBV5-4 and TRBJ1-1; 8 positions agree with TRBD1. The V gene end was trimmed by 5 bases and the J gene end by 7 bases; junction bases not matched to a gene: 10. The germline V gene encodes CDR1 SGHNT and CDR2 YYREEE (reference sequence). The CDR3 runs to 14 residues. CDR3 bases: TGTGCCAGCAGTACAGGGGGATCGGTATTTGAAGCTTTCTTT. Translation: CASSTGGSVFEAFF.

J is TRBJ1-4 and V is TRBV4-2; D gene ambiguous. Germline V lookup: CDR1 LGHNA, CDR2 YNFKEQ. The CDR3 contains 14 residues. Between the trimmed V and J ends, which lost 1 base and 4 bases, there was a span of 7 bases. CDR3 DNA: TGTGCCAGCAGCCAAGCGGAGGATAATGAAAAACTGTTTTTT. Protein product: CASSQAEDNEKLFF.

The chain has TRBV9 and TRBJ1-3; 10 bases are shared with TRBD1. The germline V gene has CDR1 SGDLS and CDR2 YYNGEE. The CDR3 has 17 amino acids. After removal of 3 bases from V and 2 bases from J, the junction contained 8 bases not matched to a gene. The CDR3 nucleotides read TGTGCCAGCAGCGCAAAACGACAGGGGGCAACTGGAAACACCATATATTTT. This encodes CASSAKRQGATGNTIYF.

The J gene is TRBJ1-1, the V gene TRBV28; D remains ambiguous. Trimming cost V 8 bases and J 8 bases, with 15 bases left between them. The CDR3 sequence is 12 residues long. Germline V CDR1 and CDR2: MDHEN, SYDVKM. CDR3 amino acids: CASATAYCEAFF. As DNA, the CDR3 is TGTGCCAGCGCTACAGCCTATTGCGAAGCTTTCTTT.

Concerning this clone itself: Other DNA sequences from this sample encode an identical CDR3 as well. The J gene is TRBJ2-3, the V gene TRBV9; tentative D call: TRBD1 (6 bases). CDR1 is SGDLS and CDR2 is YYNGEE in the germline V gene. Between the trimmed V and J ends, which lost 0 bases and 0 bases, there was a span of 8 bases. CDR3 length equals 15 residues. The DNA of the CDR3 is TGTGCCAGCAGCGTAGGACAGGCTAGCACAGATACGCAGTATTTT. As protein: CASSVGQASTDTQYF.

This rearrangement joins TRBV11-2 to TRBJ1-2; D is undetermined. CDR3 length: 18 residues. The germline V and J ends were trimmed by 2 bases and 2 bases, with 21 bases remaining between them. Germline CDR1 and CDR2: SGHAT and FQNNGV. The CDR3 loop reads CASSLNFNGGRQNYGYTF. The CDR3 DNA is TGTGCCAGCAGCTTAAATTTTAATGGAGGCAGGCAAAACTATGGCTACACCTTC.

V and J are TRBV19 and TRBJ2-5; the match to TRBD2 covers 7 bases. Germline CDR1 LNHDA, CDR2 SQIVND (reference sequence). This CDR3 is 16 amino acids long. The J segment lost 7 bases and the V segment lost 4 bases, leaving 15 bases of the junction unmatched. The DNA of the CDR3 is TGTGCCAGTAGTAACCCACTAGGGAGGGGCACGGGGACCCAGTACTTC. It is translated as CASSNPLGRGTGTQYF.

The chain is built from TRBV6-1 and TRBJ1-5; D unresolved. Per germline, CDR1 MNHNS and CDR2 SASEGT. The CDR3 extends over 15 amino acids. Trimming took off 8 bases at V and 1 base at J, with 15 bases between the two ends. CDR3 amino acids: CASRPGLRSNQPQHF. The CDR3, as DNA: TGTGCCAGCCGCCCGGGGTTGCGGAGCAATCAGCCCCAGCATTTT.

J is TRBJ2-2 and V is TRBV18; D possibly corresponds to TRBD1 (6 bases). This CDR3 is built from 15 residues. Germline values: CDR1 KGHSH, CDR2 LQKENI. Trimming removed 4 bases at V and 5 bases at J, with 14 bases between. CDR3 DNA sequence: TGTGCCAGCTCACGGGGACAAACGCCAACCGGGGAGCTGTTTTTT. Its translation is CASSRGQTPTGELFF.

The rearrangement links TRBV16 to TRBJ2-6; D remains unclear. The V end lost 0 bases, the J end lost 1 base, and 7 bases lay between the germline ends. Germline CDR1 KGHSY, CDR2 FQNENV. The CDR3 has 16 amino acids. CDR3 in DNA: TGTGCCAGCAGCCAATCGGCCAATTCTGGGGCCAACGTCCTGACTTTC. Protein: CASSQSANSGANVLTF.

This clone was seen a handful of times. This chain joins TRBV27 and TRBJ2-2; 14 bases are a match to TRBD2. The V segment lost 4 bases and the J segment 2 bases; nucleotides outside the gene matches: 9. CDR1 and CDR2 (germline): MNHEY, SMNVEV (reference sequence). The CDR3 contains 19 residues. The CDR3 loop reads CASSSRTSGGRLNTGELFF. The CDR3 bases are TGTGCCAGCAGTTCACGGACTAGCGGGGGGCGTTTAAACACCGGGGAGCTGTTTTTT.

The gene calls are TRBV2 and TRBJ2-1; the D gene is possibly TRBD1 (6 bases). CDR1 and CDR2 from the germline V gene are SNHLY and FYNNEI. Trimming took off 7 bases at V and 0 bases at J, with 22 bases between the two ends. The CDR3 runs to 18 residues. The CDR3, as DNA: TGTGCCAGCACCGAAGGACAGACAGCTAAGAGCTCCTACAATGAGCAGTTCTTC. Its translation: CASTEGQTAKSSYNEQFF. Variable domain in full (rest from reference TRBV2 and TRBJ2-1): EPEVTQTPSHQVTQMGQEVILRCVPISNHLYFYWYRQILGQKVEFLVSFYNNEISEKSEIFDDQFSVERPDGSNFTLKIRSTKLEDSAMYFCASTEGQTAKSSYNEQFFGPGTRLTVL.

J is TRBJ2-1 and V is TRBV7-6; 8 bases map to TRBD1. The germline V gene encodes CDR1 SGHVS and CDR2 FNYEAQ. The CDR3 consists of 16 residues. Trimming at V came to 5 bases and at J to 2 bases, leaving 8 bases not matched to a gene. The DNA of the CDR3 is TGTGCCAGCAGCCACCCTGGACAGGGAACCTACAATGAGCAGTTCTTC. Translated, it gives CASSHPGQGTYNEQFF.

This clone occurred once. The chain is built from TRBV5-1 and TRBJ1-4; TRBD1 matches at 7 bases. V gave up 2 bases and J gave up 7 bases; unmatched junction bases: 8. CDR1 and CDR2 (germline): SGHRS, YFSETQ. CDR3 length: 15 residues. This CDR3 is CASSFSDREVEKLFF. CDR3 nucleotides: TGCGCCAGCAGCTTTAGCGACAGGGAAGTTGAAAAACTGTTTTTT.

The genes are TRBV4-1 and TRBJ2-1, with 7 bases identical to TRBD2. CDR3 length: 15 residues. The ends lost 0 bases at V and 5 bases at J; junction bases unmatched: 4. The germline V gene has CDR1 MGHRA and CDR2 YSYEKL. The CDR3 sequence is CASSQEPGRNNEQFF. As DNA, the CDR3 is TGCGCCAGCAGCCAAGAGCCCGGGAGGAACAATGAGCAGTTCTTC.

This chain connects TRBV7-2 to TRBJ2-2; the D gene is possibly TRBD1 (6 bases). Looked up from germline, CDR1 is SGHTA and CDR2 is FQGNSA. The V end was cut by 5 bases, the J end by 13 bases, with 17 bases between. This CDR3 contains 13 residues. CDR3 DNA: TGTGCCAGCAGCCTACCCTCAGGGGCGGGGCTGTTTTTT. It encodes CASSLPSGAGLFF.

As regards this clone: At one of its ends the junction is not consistent with the germline gene, which may arise from a read error. The chain employs TRBV4-1 and TRBJ2-7, with 7 bases aligning to TRBD1. The germline V gene has CDR1 MGHRA and CDR2 YSYEKL. The CDR3 consists of 17 residues. The CDR3 DNA reads TGCGCCAACAGCCAAGATGGTAGGGACAGCAGCTCCTACGAGCAGTACTTC. It codes for CANSQDGRDSSSYEQYF.

The CDR3 sequence is CASSEWDRSYEQYF. Written as DNA, the CDR3 is TGTGCCAGCAGTGAATGGGACAGGTCCTACGAGCAGTACTTC. The rearrangement joins TRBV25-1 to TRBJ2-7, with 8 bases matching TRBD1. Germline V gene sequence: CDR1 MGHDK, CDR2 SYGVNS. The CDR3 has 14 residues. V trimming: 1 base; J trimming: 1 base; junction bases outside the gene matches: 0.